Shown below are 30 T cell receptor beta chains from a single sample sequenced in a study of CD8 T cells in Susac syndrome. cDNA came from about 0.5 to 1 ug RNA primed by random hexamers. From the immunoSEQ multiplex PCR reads, TCRdb called clonotypes with MiXCR, one entry per CDR3 protein. There are some 96,000 distinct CDR3 sequences in the sample; 95% occur only once, and approximately 0.3% lies in the top ten. Sequenced material: CD8+ T cells from PBMCs. The receptors shown here come from a human donor with Susac syndrome.

The V and J genes are TRBV11-2 and TRBJ2-2, with D perhaps TRBD1 (5 bases). Trimming shortened V by 1 base and J by 6 bases, and 6 bases separated the two germline ends. The CDR3 has 13 residues. Germline V gene sequence: CDR1 SGHAT, CDR2 FQNNGV. DNA of the CDR3: TGTGCCAGCAGCTTAGCAGGGTCCGGGGAGCTGTTTTTT. Amino acid sequence: CASSLAGSGELFF.

The chain recombines TRBV10-1 with TRBJ2-1; D is tentatively TRBD1 or TRBD2 (5 bases each). Trimming left V 0 bases short and J 7 bases short, with 16 bases between. Germline assignment: CDR1 WNHNN and CDR2 SYGVQD (reference sequence). The CDR3 covers 16 residues. DNA for the CDR3: TGCGCCAGCAGTGAGTCGTCGTGGGAGTGGGGGAATGAGCAGTTCTTC. Amino acids: CASSESSWEWGNEQFF.

The chain couples TRBV28 to TRBJ1-1, with TRBD1 matching over 7 bases. Losses at the gene ends were 5 bases for V and 0 bases for J; bases not matched to a gene: 9. Germline CDR1 MDHEN, CDR2 SYDVKM. The CDR3 consists of 16 residues. The CDR3 region has the DNA TGTGCCAGCAGTCCGACAGGGCGGGCCATGAACACTGAAGCTTTCTTT. Residues: CASSPTGRAMNTEAFF.

The J gene is TRBJ2-3, the V gene TRBV11-2, with 10 bases fitting TRBD2. The length of the CDR3 is 15 residues. Germline assignment: CDR1 SGHAT and CDR2 FQNNGV. V was pared by 5 bases and J by 5 bases, with 7 bases of the junction left unmatched. CDR3 bases: TGTGCCAGCAGCCCGCGCCGGACTAGCGGAGATACGCAGTATTTT. Translated, it gives CASSPRRTSGDTQYF.

The chain is built from TRBV5-6 and TRBJ2-1; D is uncertain. This CDR3 is built from 15 residues. Germline V CDR1 and CDR2: SGHDT, YYEEEE. Trimming pared 4 bases from V and 0 bases from J, leaving 11 bases between. The chain's CDR3 is CASSPTSSSYNEQFF. The DNA of the CDR3 is TGTGCCAGCAGCCCTACATCAAGCTCCTACAATGAGCAGTTCTTC.

The genes are TRBV6-6 and TRBJ2-1; the D is unclear. With 2 bases removed from V and 4 bases from J, the gap between germline ends came to 12 bases. The CDR3 length is 15 residues. CDR1 and CDR2 from the germline V gene are MNHNY and SVGAGI (reference sequence). The CDR3, as DNA: TGTGCCAGCAGTTACGGCCGCGTCGGGTACAATGAGCAGTTCTTC. This encodes CASSYGRVGYNEQFF.

The V call is TRBV6-2 or TRBV6-3, the J call TRBJ1-2; the D is unclear. The CDR3 covers 14 residues. Deletions cut 2 bases from V and 8 bases from J, with 15 bases between. From germline, CDR1 is MNHEY and CDR2 SVGEGT. The CDR3: CASSYHRAAGGYTF. The CDR3 DNA is TGTGCCAGCAGTTACCACCGGGCGGCTGGCGGCTACACCTTC.

J is TRBJ2-7 and V is TRBV12-3 or TRBV12-4; D is ambiguous. Trimming left V 2 bases short and J 5 bases short, with 7 bases between. The CDR3 is 12 amino acids. The CDR3 loop is CASSLYEDEQYF. The CDR3 DNA is TGTGCCAGCAGTTTATATGAGGACGAGCAGTACTTC.

As DNA, the CDR3 is TGTGCCAGCAGCCCGGGTTCTCACGAGCAGTACTTC. It yields the protein CASSPGSHEQYF. The chain couples TRBV12-3 or TRBV12-4 to TRBJ2-7; D not certain. V was pared by 6 bases and J by 5 bases, with 11 bases between. This CDR3 contains 12 residues.

This chain connects TRBV4-1 to TRBJ2-7; 7 bases are shared with TRBD2. Germline V CDR1 and CDR2: MGHRA, YSYEKL. With 0 bases clipped from V and 3 bases from J, the junction kept 5 bases outside the gene matches. The CDR3 covers 15 residues. In nucleotides, the CDR3 is TGCGCCAGCAGCCAAGAGTCGGCTAGCGGCTACGAGCAGTACTTC. This codes for CASSQESASGYEQYF.

The chain employs TRBV4-1 and TRBJ2-3, with TRBD2 as a possible D gene (5 bases). CDR1 is MGHRA, CDR2 YSYEKL, per germline. This CDR3 contains 16 residues. Deletions cut 1 base from V and 3 bases from J, with 14 bases between. The CDR3 protein is CASSQGFREGTDTQYF. CDR3 DNA sequence: TGCGCCAGCAGCCAAGGTTTTCGGGAAGGGACAGATACGCAGTATTTT.

The V and J genes are TRBV6-5 and TRBJ2-7; 8 bases are shared with TRBD1. This CDR3 region has 14 residues. After removal of 5 bases from V and 3 bases from J, the junction contained 6 bases not matched to a gene. Looked up from germline, CDR1 is MNHEY and CDR2 is SVGAGI. The CDR3 sequence: CASSQWTGNYEQYF. The CDR3 DNA is TGTGCCAGCAGTCAGTGGACAGGGAACTACGAGCAGTACTTC.

The chain joins TRBV20-1 to TRBJ2-3, with 11 bases aligning to TRBD2. In germline, CDR1 is DFQATT, CDR2 SNEGSKA (reference sequence). This CDR3 has 15 residues. Trimming took 3 bases from V and 6 from J; bases not matched to a gene: 8. The chain's CDR3 is CSARPLAGGVDTQYF. DNA of the CDR3: TGCAGTGCTAGGCCTTTAGCGGGAGGGGTGGATACGCAGTATTTT.

This sequence joins TRBV23-1 and TRBJ2-2, with TRBD1 as a possible D gene (6 bases). TRBV23-1 is given ORF status, its function remaining uncertain. Trimming took off 2 bases at V and 0 bases at J, with 10 bases between the two ends. This CDR3 has 16 amino acids. CDR3 region: CASSQRDRTNTGELFF. The CDR3 DNA reads as TGCGCCAGCAGTCAACGAGACAGGACGAACACCGGGGAGCTGTTTTTT.

The V and J genes are TRBV29-1 and TRBJ2-1; D not certain. Trimming removed 7 bases from V and 2 bases from J, with 12 bases in between. Per germline, CDR1 SQVTM and CDR2 ANQGSEA. CDR3 size: 13 residues. The CDR3 coding sequence is TGCAGCGGGTCGTCCCAGCCCTACAATGAGCAGTTCTTC. Translated: CSGSSQPYNEQFF.

The chain joins TRBV29-1 to TRBJ2-1; D call uncertain. Germline V CDR1 and CDR2: SQVTM, ANQGSEA. The CDR3 loop spans 12 amino acids. The V end was cut by 3 bases, the J end by 10 bases, with 13 bases between. CDR3 protein: CSVDAAVREQFF. The DNA for the CDR3 is TGCAGCGTTGATGCCGCCGTCAGGGAGCAGTTCTTC.

The rearrangement joins TRBV12-3 or TRBV12-4 to TRBJ2-1; D is possibly TRBD2 (5 bases). Trimming cost V 3 bases and J 1 base, with 10 bases left between them. The CDR3 runs 15 residues. The CDR3 here is CASSFGEGSYNEQFF. CDR3 coding DNA: TGTGCCAGCAGTTTCGGGGAAGGGTCCTACAATGAGCAGTTCTTC.

J is TRBJ1-2 and V is TRBV14; 8 bases match TRBD1. This CDR3 is 15 amino acids long. The V gene end was trimmed by 5 bases and the J gene end by 0 bases; junction bases not matched to a gene: 5. Germline values: CDR1 SGHDN, CDR2 FVKESK. CDR3 amino acids: CASSETGGANYGYTF. The CDR3 DNA reads as TGTGCCAGCAGCGAAACAGGGGGAGCTAACTATGGCTACACCTTC.

The chain carries TRBV27 and TRBJ2-1; tentatively, D is TRBD1 (6 bases). The ends were cut back, 10 bases at V and 0 bases at J, with 25 bases in the middle. Per the germline V gene, CDR1 is MNHEY and CDR2 is SMNVEV (reference sequence). The CDR3 is 18 residues long. CDR3 nucleotides: TGTGCCACCTCCGGGGACAAGAGAGGTGTAAGCTCCTACAATGAGCAGTTCTTC. This sequence encodes CATSGDKRGVSSYNEQFF.

This chain connects TRBV4-1 to TRBJ2-5, with a weak D call TRBD1 (6 bases). This CDR3 contains 13 residues. V was pared by 4 bases and J by 7 bases, with 13 bases between. The germline gives CDR1 MGHRA, CDR2 YSYEKL. CDR3 sequence reads: CASSPTGLRTQYF. The CDR3 DNA reads TGCGCCAGCAGCCCCACAGGGCTTAGGACCCAGTACTTC.

The chain links TRBV15 to TRBJ1-6; D is uncertain. This CDR3 has 14 residues. The V end lost 0 bases, the J end lost 7 bases, and 7 bases lay between the germline ends. Germline V gene lookup returns CDR1 LNHNV and CDR2 YYDKDF (reference sequence). The CDR3 sequence: CATSRDFGNSPLHF. CDR3 in DNA: TGTGCCACCAGCAGAGATTTCGGGAATTCACCCCTCCACTTT.

The J gene is TRBJ1-2, the V gene TRBV29-1; D is undetermined. Trimming took 4 bases from V and 6 from J, leaving 12 bases between them. Germline-derived CDR1 and CDR2 are SQVTM and ANQGSEA. This CDR3 has 12 amino acids. The CDR3 DNA reads TGCAGCGTTGGCCCACTACGGAATGGCTACACCTTC. Its protein product is CSVGPLRNGYTF.

This sequence joins TRBV29-1 and TRBJ1-5; unclear D gene. This CDR3 region has 12 residues. Germline assignment: CDR1 SQVTM and CDR2 ANQGSEA. Trimming cost V 6 bases and J 4 bases, with 10 bases left between them. CDR3 nucleotide sequence: TGCAGCGTCGTTTTGGATAATCAGCCCCAGCATTTT. Encoded protein: CSVVLDNQPQHF.

The rearrangement joins TRBV7-9 to TRBJ2-1; TRBD1 aligns across 9 bases. Unmatched junction bases numbered 7, after V lost 5 bases and J lost 8 bases. The germline V gene has CDR1 SEHNR and CDR2 FQNEAQ (reference sequence). The CDR3 has 14 amino acids. The CDR3 loop reads CASSNRDRVYEQFF. As DNA, the CDR3 is TGTGCCAGCAGCAACCGGGACAGGGTCTATGAGCAGTTCTTC.

The chain recombines TRBV29-1 with TRBJ2-7, with 7 bases that match TRBD1. The CDR3 loop spans 13 amino acids. Losses at the gene ends were 6 bases for V and 7 bases for J; bases not matched to a gene: 12. Germline assignment: CDR1 SQVTM and CDR2 ANQGSEA. As DNA, the CDR3 is TGCAGCGTGAAAATCGAGGGGGCACGGGAGCAGTACTTC. This encodes CSVKIEGAREQYF.

The chain links TRBV7-4 to TRBJ1-1; no clear D. Germline CDR1 reads SGHVT; CDR2 reads SQSDAQ. This CDR3 region has 14 residues. Trimming removed 5 bases from V and 3 bases from J, with 13 bases in between. In DNA form, the CDR3 reads TGTGCCAGCAGCCCCCTTGGGAGGGACACTGAAGCTTTCTTT. Its protein product is CASSPLGRDTEAFF.

V is TRBV19 and J is TRBJ2-7, with 7 nucleotides matching TRBD2. The CDR3 spans 12 residues. J lost 4 bases, V lost 11 bases, and 8 bases had no gene match. Germline CDR1 LNHDA, CDR2 SQIVND (reference sequence). Written as DNA, the CDR3 is TGTGCCTCCCGGGGGGAATTATACGAGCAGTACTTC. It codes for CASRGELYEQYF.

The chain couples TRBV3-1 to TRBJ2-5, with D unresolved. The CDR3 loop spans 14 amino acids. The germline V gene encodes CDR1 LGHDT and CDR2 YNNKEL (reference sequence). V lost 1 base, J lost 5 bases, and 11 bases lay in between. The CDR3 reads CASSQVSSAETQYF. CDR3 in DNA: TGTGCCAGCAGCCAAGTTAGCAGCGCGGAGACCCAGTACTTC.

The rearrangement uses TRBV28 and TRBJ2-7; 10 bases map to TRBD2. V lost 2 bases to trimming and J lost 7 bases; unmatched junction nucleotides: 5. CDR1 and CDR2 (germline): MDHEN, SYDVKM. The CDR3 contains 14 residues. The CDR3 DNA reads as TGTGCCAGCAGTTTAGCTAGCGGGAGTGGGGAGCAGTACTTC. Its protein product is CASSLASGSGEQYF.

The CDR3 reads CASSPYSGGGQETQYF. As DNA, the CDR3 is TGTGCCAGCAGCCCCTATAGCGGGGGGGGCCAAGAGACCCAGTACTTC. The rearrangement links TRBV6-4 to TRBJ2-5, with TRBD2 matching over 11 bases. The CDR3 is 16 residues long. The ends lost 6 bases at V and 1 base at J; junction bases unmatched: 7. Per the germline V gene, CDR1 is MRHNA and CDR2 is SNTAGT.